The sequence of this T cell receptor (beta chain) was determined in a study of PD-1 blockade in mismatch repair-deficient tumors (dated by TCRdb to 2015 to 2018). General notes on the study: Between late 2013 and 2016, the trial enrolled roughly 85 consecutive patients with approximately twelve mismatch repair-deficient cancer types, every one of whom had been previously treated and was progressing. Deep sequencing of TCR CDR3 regions was used to track tumor-associated T cell clones in peripheral blood of patients responding to PD-1 blockade.

Library construction relied on the immunoSEQ multiplex PCR assay. The original methods were these. A clone was defined as neoantigen-specific if the clone expanded significantly to the relevant peptide but showed no significant expansion to any other peptide tested. The table comes from immuneACCESS by way of TCRdb, which keeps in-frame sequences with V and J called. Part of the clones is missing from these tables; in studies checked, under half for an unresolved V gene and the rest for unknown reasons. V, J and clone size derive from that table, while D and trimming were established from the DNA sequence. The sample yields fewer than 16,000 clones; around 80% were counted once. The ten most abundant clones make up approximately 11% of the sample. The full study reports these points: Clones residing in the tumor, which were often undetectable in blood before treatment, expanded quickly after pembrolizumab and then contracted, generally before radiologic responses. Three of seven peptides elicited clonal expansion, yielding about 140 unique blood TCRs, about 7 also found in tumor; all positive peptides derived from frameshift mutations.

Ends trimmed: V by 5 bases, J by 6 bases; bases unmatched to a gene: 9. The CDR3 runs 15 amino acids, cysteine and phenylalanine included. Of all the DNA, just the CDR3 is kept, 45 bases in frame from base 1. The germline V gene encodes CDR1 LNHDA and CDR2 SQIVND (reference sequence). A note on this clone: The target of this receptor is not known. No base-level quality is on record; no much larger clone is a single base apart.

What this sample's time point label stands for: 10-day in vitro stimulation with candidate neoantigen peptide 5. Mismatch repair deficiency was established in every enrolled patient by polymerase chain reaction or immunohistochemistry. TCR sequencing was carried out for three patients who responded to pembrolizumab therapy. About 7 ELISpot-reactive candidate neoantigen peptides were each used in an approximately nine-day in vitro stimulation before TCR sequencing. A control culture with no peptide was handled in the same way and served as the baseline for calculating clone fold changes. In the phase II trial, pembrolizumab PD-1 blockade was tested prospectively in advanced mismatch repair-deficient cancers, no matter which tissue of origin the cancers came from.

The rearranged chain carries TRBV19 and TRBJ2-2, with 7 middle bases fitting TRBD2. The sequence was collected from an adult with mismatch repair-deficient cancer. The sequences come from cells cultured in vitro, collected from a patient treated with pembrolizumab. The CDR3 protein sequence reads: CASSRDGRLAGELFF. The DNA sequence follows: TGTGCCAGTAGTCGGGACGGGAGGTTAGCCGGGGAGCTGTTTTTT.